The present T cell receptor (beta chain) was sequenced within a study of regulatory T cells in long-lasting Graves disease. As for time point: persistent/refractory GD, antithyroid drugs over 5 years with positive TRAb. RNA isolated from PBMCs was used to make the TCR library. Patients hailed from an endocrinology department in Xi'an, China. Study-level results: A greater number of public clonotypes (approximately 2,500) was shared by persistent patients than by new patients (approximately 910).

The CDR3 has 15 amino acids. Trimming stripped 7 bases from V and 4 bases from J, with 18 bases between. CDR3 regions were amplified by Arm-PCR using iRepertoire HTBI primers to build TCR beta libraries. TCRdb re-called the multiplex PCR reads with MiXCR, one entry per CDR3 protein. The sample lists 500,000 to 700,000 distinct CDR3 sequences, about 30% occurring once. Notes on this clonotype: Antigen unknown.

The sequence came from a female donor with Graves disease. Sample: peripheral blood mononuclear cells (PBMCs), taken when the disease was refractory, from a patient treated with antithyroid drugs. The chain has TRBV12-3 or TRBV12-4 and TRBJ2-3; D remains unclear. The CDR3 spells CASTIGESQADTQYF. The CDR3 DNA sequence: TGTGCCAGCACCATAGGAGAATCGCAGGCAGATACGCAGTATTTT.